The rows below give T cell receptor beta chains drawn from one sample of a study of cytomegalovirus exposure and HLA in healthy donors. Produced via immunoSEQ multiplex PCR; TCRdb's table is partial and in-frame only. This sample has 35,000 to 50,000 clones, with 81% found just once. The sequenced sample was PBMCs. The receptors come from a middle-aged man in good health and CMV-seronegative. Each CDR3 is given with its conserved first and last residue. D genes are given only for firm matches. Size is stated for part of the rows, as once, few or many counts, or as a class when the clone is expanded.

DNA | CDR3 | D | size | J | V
TGTGCCAGCAGCTTAGGACAGCTCTATGGCTACACCTTC | CASSLGQLYGYTF | - | - | TRBJ1-2 | TRBV7-9
TGTGCCAGCAGCGGGGACAGGGGGGGAGGACAGCCCCAGCATTTT | CASSGDRGGGQPQHF | TRBD1 | - | TRBJ1-5 | TRBV2
TGTGCCAGCAGTTTGTTTACCGGGTCGGATACGCAGTATTTT | CASSLFTGSDTQYF | - | - | TRBJ2-3 | TRBV27
TGTGCCAGCTCAGACAGGGAGCGTCAGCCCCAGCATTTT | CASSDRERQPQHF | TRBD1 | once | TRBJ1-5 | TRBV18
TGTGCCAGCAGCTTAGTTGACAGAAACTACGAGCAGTACTTC | CASSLVDRNYEQYF | - | few | TRBJ2-7 | TRBV7-9
TGCGCCAGCAGCTTGGGACTCATAGAGACCCAGTACTTC | CASSLGLIETQYF | - | - | TRBJ2-5 | TRBV5-1
TGTTCCAGCAGCCCGCGGGACAGCATGAACACTGAAGCTTTCTTT | CSSSPRDSMNTEAFF | TRBD1 | - | TRBJ1-1 | TRBV7-9
TGTGCCAGCAACGCTCTACAGGGGGTGTACAATGAGCAGTTCTTC | CASNALQGVYNEQFF | TRBD1 | few | TRBJ2-1 | TRBV2
TGCGCCAGCAGCGGGACAGGGCGTGAGCAGTACTTC | CASSGTGREQYF | TRBD1 | - | TRBJ2-7 | TRBV5-1
TGTGCCAGTAGGGGGGGGACGGATTACACTGAAGCTTTCTTT | CASRGGTDYTEAFF | - | once | TRBJ1-1 | TRBV19
TGTGCCTCCAAAAAGGGACTAGCCTACAATGAGCAGTTCTTC | CASKKGLAYNEQFF | TRBD2 | - | TRBJ2-1 | TRBV19
TGTGCCAGCAGTTACCCGGGAACAGGGAGCTCCTACGAGCAGTACTTC | CASSYPGTGSSYEQYF | - | - | TRBJ2-7 | TRBV6-8
TGTGCCAGCAGTTCTATCCGACTAGGCCCCGGGAGGGATGAGCAGTTCTTC | CASSSIRLGPGRDEQFF | TRBD2 | - | TRBJ2-1 | TRBV27
TGTGCCAGCAGTGAATTTCTCGGGGGCTACGAGCAGTACTTC | CASSEFLGGYEQYF | - | few | TRBJ2-7 | TRBV6-1
TGTGCCAGCAGCTCCCGGGGCCCTAGCGGGGGGTCGCAAGAGACCCAGTACTTC | CASSSRGPSGGSQETQYF | TRBD2 | - | TRBJ2-5 | TRBV7-8
TGTGCCAGCTCACCGGTAAGGGAGGCCGGGGAGCTGTTTTTT | CASSPVREAGELFF | - | - | TRBJ2-2 | TRBV18
TGTGCCAGCAGTTTAATTGAGGCAGATACGCAGTATTTT | CASSLIEADTQYF | - | - | TRBJ2-3 | TRBV27
TGTGCCAGCAGCCCTCAAGGGGGTATGAACACTGAAGCTTTCTTT | CASSPQGGMNTEAFF | - | - | TRBJ1-1 | TRBV9
TGTGCCAGCAGCTTGGCGGGACAGGGGGTCGAGACCCAGTACTTC | CASSLAGQGVETQYF | TRBD1 | - | TRBJ2-5 | TRBV5-8
TGTGCCAGCAGCTTAGCCGTAGGGGAGCTGTTTTTT | CASSLAVGELFF | - | - | TRBJ2-2 | TRBV7-8
TGTTCCTCAGGGGGGACCCTCTCTGGGGCCAACGTCCTGACTTTC | CSSGGTLSGANVLTF | - | - | TRBJ2-6 | TRBV7-9
TGTGCCAGCAGTTCAACAGGATGGGGGGGAGCTAACTATGGCTACACCTTC | CASSSTGWGGANYGYTF | - | once | TRBJ1-2 | TRBV27
TGTGCCAGCAGCGCACCCGGGACTGACTACAATGAGCAGTTCTTC | CASSAPGTDYNEQFF | - | - | TRBJ2-1 | TRBV9
TGTGCCAGCAGTGACACGGGACAGCCAGTCAATCAGCCCCAGCATTTT | CASSDTGQPVNQPQHF | TRBD1 | - | TRBJ1-5 | TRBV2
TGTGCCAGCAGTTTTCGGTCGGGCGGGGATTCACCCCTCCACTTT | CASSFRSGGDSPLHF | - | - | TRBJ1-6 | TRBV7-8
TGCGCCAGCAGCTACAGGACAGGGGGTGCTTACGAGCAGTACTTC | CASSYRTGGAYEQYF | TRBD1 | - | TRBJ2-7 | TRBV5-1
TGTGCCAGCAGCTCCTCGGTGAGAGTGGACGAGCAGTACTTC | CASSSSVRVDEQYF | - | - | TRBJ2-7 | TRBV5-4
TGTTCCAGCAGCCAGCGGGAGGAAGGCAGGGTCGAGCAGTACTTC | CSSSQREEGRVEQYF | TRBD2 | - | TRBJ2-7 | TRBV7-9
TGTGCCAGCAGCTTAGCCTTCCGGACAGGGGGGACTGAAGCTTTCTTT | CASSLAFRTGGTEAFF | TRBD1 | - | TRBJ1-1 | TRBV7-6
TGTGCCAGCAGCACCATAGCTGAATCCACAGATACGCAGTATTTT | CASSTIAESTDTQYF | - | - | TRBJ2-3 | TRBV7-2
TGTGCCAGCAGTGACGGGACAGGCTATCAGCCCCAGCATTTT | CASSDGTGYQPQHF | TRBD1 | - | TRBJ1-5 | TRBV2
TGTGCCAGCAGCTTAAGGGGGCGAGATACGCAGTATTTT | CASSLRGRDTQYF | - | - | TRBJ2-3 | TRBV7-3